Below, 24 T cell receptor beta chains from the same sample are listed, as sequenced in a study of T cell responses to AZD1222 COVID-19 vaccine. Only in-frame clones appear in the TCRdb table, and some are missing; sequencing was by immunoSEQ multiplex PCR. The table has about 180,000 clones, about 91% seen once. This sample comprised peripheral blood, obtained on day 0 of AZD1222 vaccination. All receptors come from an adult in good health.

J is TRBJ2-7 and V is TRBV5-1, with D unclear. The V end lost 2 bases, the J end lost 4 bases, and 13 bases lay between the germline ends. The germline gives CDR1 SGHRS, CDR2 YFSETQ. The CDR3 sequence is 14 residues long. The DNA for the CDR3 is TGCGCCAGCAGCTTAGGGCCAGAAGGGTACGAGCAGTACTTC. Its translation is CASSLGPEGYEQYF.

CDR3 coding DNA: TGTGCCGGAGGGACAGAGAACACTGAAGCTTTCTTT. As protein: CAGGTENTEAFF. The V gene is TRBV28, the J gene TRBJ1-1, with 7 nucleotides matching TRBD1. The CDR3 sequence is 12 residues long. Germline V lookup: CDR1 MDHEN, CDR2 SYDVKM. Unmatched junction bases numbered 4, after V lost 11 bases and J lost 1 base.

V usage is TRBV20-1 and J usage is TRBJ2-7; D remains unclear. The CDR3 is 13 residues long. V lost 3 bases and J 6 bases, leaving 15 bases between the germline ends. The germline CDR1 and CDR2 sequences are DFQATT and SNEGSKA (reference sequence). CDR3 sequence: CSASTPLTSEQYF. The CDR3 DNA sequence: TGCAGTGCTAGTACCCCTCTAACCTCCGAGCAGTACTTC.

This chain connects TRBV30 to TRBJ1-1; no firm D call. V was trimmed by 0 bases and J by 5 bases, leaving 7 bases between them. CDR1 and CDR2 from the germline V gene are GTSNPN and SVGIG (reference sequence). This CDR3 comprises 12 residues. The CDR3 region has the DNA TGTGCCTGGAGTGTCGAGAGGACTGAAGCTTTCTTT. It is translated as CAWSVERTEAFF.

The chain employs TRBV19 and TRBJ2-5, with D possibly matching TRBD2 (5 bases). This CDR3 is built from 15 residues. V lost 2 bases and J 4 bases, leaving 14 bases between the germline ends. The V gene's germline CDR1 is LNHDA and CDR2 SQIVND (reference sequence). In nucleotides, the CDR3 is TGTGCCAGTAGTATACATCAGCCCCGGGGAGAGACCCAGTACTTC. It yields the protein CASSIHQPRGETQYF.

This chain links TRBV5-4 with TRBJ1-1, with 8 bases that match TRBD1. Germline CDR1 and CDR2: SGHNT and YYREEE (reference sequence). V trimming: 4 bases; J trimming: 2 bases; junction bases outside the gene matches: 7. The CDR3 sequence is 15 residues long. For the CDR3, the DNA is TGTGCCAGCAGCGCACGGACAGGGATCAACACTGAAGCTTTCTTT. It yields the protein CASSARTGINTEAFF.

The chain carries TRBV27 and TRBJ2-1; tentative D call: TRBD2 (6 bases). Deletions cut 5 bases from V and 3 bases from J, with 14 bases between. CDR3 length: 15 amino acids. Germline CDR1 reads MNHEY; CDR2 reads SMNVEV (reference sequence). The CDR3 reads CASSPQRAFYNEQFF. CDR3 coding DNA: TGTGCCAGCAGTCCCCAGCGGGCCTTCTACAATGAGCAGTTCTTC.

The chain joins TRBV15 to TRBJ1-1; tentative D call: TRBD1 (5 bases). V shed 0 bases and J shed 5 bases, with 7 bases lying between them. CDR3 length: 13 amino acids. Germline V gives CDR1 LNHNV, CDR2 YYDKDF (reference sequence). CDR3 in DNA: TGTGCCACCAGCAGAGATGGGGGAACTGAAGCTTTCTTT. Its protein is CATSRDGGTEAFF.

The chain is built from TRBV5-1 and TRBJ1-1, with a possible D match to TRBD1 (5 bases). V was shortened by 4 bases and J by 5 bases, with 21 bases between the two germline ends. The CDR3 sequence is 16 residues long. Germline V gene sequence: CDR1 SGHRS, CDR2 YFSETQ. The CDR3 DNA reads TGCGCCAGCAGCCCCCCCGTCCCTTGGGGGGGAACTGAAGCTTTCTTT. Translated: CASSPPVPWGGTEAFF.

J is TRBJ2-7 and V is TRBV27, with 11 positions matching TRBD2. The CDR3 consists of 20 residues. CDR1 and CDR2 (germline): MNHEY, SMNVEV (reference sequence). After removal of 4 bases from V and 2 bases from J, the junction contained 19 bases not matched to a gene. The CDR3 bases are TGTGCCAGCAGTTCCCAAGCGGCTAGCGGGGGGCCGACCTTACCCTACGAGCAGTACTTC. As protein: CASSSQAASGGPTLPYEQYF.

The chain couples TRBV7-8 to TRBJ2-7, with a weak D call TRBD1 (5 bases). The ends were cut back, 2 bases at V and 5 bases at J, with 7 bases in the middle. Germline V gene lookup returns CDR1 SGHVS and CDR2 FQNEAQ. The CDR3 length is 12 residues. The CDR3 sequence is CASSLPGNEQYF. The CDR3 coding sequence is TGTGCCAGCAGCTTACCAGGGAACGAGCAGTACTTC.

The rearrangement links TRBV28 to TRBJ2-6; weak D call: TRBD2 (5 bases). Looked up from germline, CDR1 is MDHEN and CDR2 is SYDVKM. V was pared by 6 bases and J by 2 bases, with 14 bases between. This CDR3 contains 16 residues. The CDR3 reads CASRSSGGPGANVLTF. The CDR3, as DNA: TGTGCCAGCAGATCCTCCGGCGGGCCTGGGGCCAACGTCCTGACTTTC.

This clone was counted a single time. The J gene is TRBJ2-3, the V gene TRBV30, with 11 bases matching TRBD1. Losses at the gene ends were 4 bases for V and 6 bases for J; bases not matched to a gene: 3. Germline V gene sequence: CDR1 GTSNPN, CDR2 SVGIG (reference sequence). CDR3 length: 13 residues. CDR3 loop: CAWIGTGGDTQYF. The CDR3 nucleotides read TGTGCCTGGATTGGGACAGGGGGTGATACGCAGTATTTT.

The J gene is TRBJ2-5, the V gene TRBV7-3; D is undetermined. CDR3 length: 13 amino acids. Germline V CDR1 and CDR2: SGHTA, FQGTGA. Trimming removed 6 bases at V and 7 bases at J, with 15 bases between. This CDR3 reads CASSLNTRATQYF. In DNA form, the CDR3 reads TGTGCCAGCAGTCTGAACACCCGGGCGACCCAGTACTTC.

The chain has TRBV9 and TRBJ2-5; the D gene is possibly TRBD1 (6 bases). This CDR3 comprises 16 residues. Trimming left V 0 bases short and J 1 base short, with 13 bases between. In germline, CDR1 is SGDLS, CDR2 YYNGEE. The CDR3 region is CASSVGQGNLQETQYF. The CDR3 DNA follows: TGTGCCAGCAGCGTAGGGCAGGGGAACCTCCAAGAGACCCAGTACTTC.

J is TRBJ1-1 and V is TRBV21-1. TRBV21-1 is a listed pseudogene. The CDR3 sequence is 12 residues long. The CDR3: CASSNVRAEAFF. The DNA of the CDR3 is TGTGCCAGCAGCAATGTTCGAGCTGAAGCTTTCTTT.

In this sample, this clone turned up a few times. The chain combines TRBV11-2 with TRBJ1-3, with unresolved D. Germline V CDR1 and CDR2: SGHAT, FQNNGV. Trimming stripped 4 bases from V and 0 bases from J, with 16 bases between. There are 17 residues in the CDR3. CDR3 sequence reads: CASSSPPGRSSGNTIYF. DNA of the CDR3: TGTGCCAGCAGCTCGCCCCCCGGACGGAGCTCTGGAAACACCATATATTTT.

The J gene is TRBJ2-3, the V gene TRBV28, with 12 bases matching TRBD1. The V gene's germline CDR1 is MDHEN and CDR2 SYDVKM. CDR3 length: 16 residues. The V gene end was trimmed by 6 bases and the J gene end by 6 bases; junction bases not matched to a gene: 10. The CDR3 DNA reads TGTGCCAGCAGACCATCCGGGACAGGGGGCGGGGATACGCAGTATTTT. This encodes CASRPSGTGGGDTQYF. The full variable domain, with the rest looked up from reference TRBV28 and TRBJ2-3, is DVKVTQSSRYLVKRTGEKVFLECVQDMDHENMFWYRQDPGLGLRLIYFSYDVKMKEKGDIPEGYSVSREKKERFSLILESASTNQTSMYLCASRPSGTGGGDTQYFGPGTRLTVL.

V gene TRBV5-1 combines with J gene TRBJ2-7; D gene unclear. Per the germline V gene, CDR1 is SGHRS and CDR2 is YFSETQ. V was trimmed by 0 bases and J by 3 bases, leaving 22 bases between them. CDR3 length equals 18 residues. The CDR3 coding sequence is TGCGCCAGCAGCTTGGGTGGGTCAGGAGCCAAAAGCCTCTACGAGCAGTACTTC. It specifies CASSLGGSGAKSLYEQYF.

This chain joins TRBV2 and TRBJ2-7; D might be TRBD2 (5 bases). V lost 10 bases and J 6 bases, leaving 16 bases between the germline ends. The CDR3 has 12 amino acids. The V gene's germline CDR1 is SNHLY and CDR2 FYNNEI. The CDR3 bases are TGTGCCAACGAAGTGGGCCGGGGCGAGCAGTACTTC. This translates into CANEVGRGEQYF.

The chain is built from TRBV6-5 and TRBJ1-2, with TRBD1 matching over 8 bases. The CDR3 has 14 amino acids. V lost 6 bases to trimming and J lost 4 bases; unmatched junction nucleotides: 7. Germline V CDR1 and CDR2: MNHEY, SVGAGI. CDR3 protein: CASRRGTGSYGYTF. CDR3 in DNA: TGTGCCAGCAGACGCGGGACAGGTTCCTATGGCTACACCTTC.

This clone was found a few times. The chain combines TRBV5-6 with TRBJ2-7, with 10 bases identical to TRBD1. The trim removed 0 bases at V and 3 bases at J, leaving 3 bases unmatched. The CDR3 has 15 amino acids. From germline, CDR1 is SGHDT and CDR2 YYEEEE. CDR3 loop: CASSLGTGGYYEQYF. The CDR3 DNA sequence: TGTGCCAGCAGCTTGGGGACAGGGGGTTACTACGAGCAGTACTTC.

The gene calls are TRBV21-1 and TRBJ1-1; the listed D gene, TRBD1, was not tested against the DNA. TRBV21-1 is classified as a pseudogene. The CDR3 contains 16 residues. Here the CDR3 DNA reads TGTGCCAGCAGCATAGGGACAACACAGGTGTTGGCTGAAGCTTTCTTT. Translation: CASSIGTTQVLAEAFF.

As DNA, the CDR3 is TGTGCCAGCAGTGAGGGACAGGGGAATGAAAAACTGTTTTTT. This encodes CASSEGQGNEKLFF. This chain connects TRBV2 to TRBJ1-4; TRBD1 aligns across 10 bases. Germline-derived CDR1 and CDR2 are SNHLY and FYNNEI. The CDR3 runs to 14 residues. V shed 3 bases and J 5 bases; nucleotides not matched to a gene: 0. Variable domain in full (rest from reference TRBV2 and TRBJ1-4): EPEVTQTPSHQVTQMGQEVILRCVPISNHLYFYWYRQILGQKVEFLVSFYNNEISEKSEIFDDQFSVERPDGSNFTLKIRSTKLEDSAMYFCASSEGQGNEKLFFGSGTQLSVL.